Described below is a single TCR beta chain sequence and its context. Its matching antigen is unknown. This sample stems from a study of beta chain features in type 1 diabetes. Deletions cut 4 bases from V and 2 bases from J, with 16 bases between. The CDR3 spans 16 residues. CDR1 and CDR2 from the germline V gene are SGHDT and YYEEEE. Study outcomes and limitations: Type 1 diabetes patients had VDJ junctions that carried fewer insertions and more deletions. Healthy donors had naive, central memory and Treg TCRB repertoires that appeared less similar than those seen among patients.

As every portion of the isolated RNA was reverse transcribed, the sequencing read expressed TCRB transcripts. Mean read depth for naive, central memory and regulatory T cell samples was some 3.8 million reads. Produced via immunoSEQ multiplex PCR; TCRdb's table is partial and in-frame only. This sample carries 300,000 to 450,000 clones, roughly a fifth of them seen once, and the ten largest clones take about 0.044%. Sequenced material: naive CD4+ T cells from blood. The clonotype originates from a woman between 18 and 29 years old in good health. The V gene is TRBV5-6, the J gene TRBJ1-5, with TRBD1 as a possible D gene (5 bases). CDR3 sequence: CASSRRGVVGNQPQHF. For the CDR3, the DNA is TGTGCCAGCAGCCGAAGGGGTGTGGTGGGCAATCAGCCCCAGCATTTT. Full variable domain (remainder filled in from reference TRBV5-6 and TRBJ1-5): DAGVTQSPTHLIKTRGQQVTLRCSPKSGHDTVSWYQQALGQGPQFIFQYYEEEERQRGNFPDRFSGHQFPNYSSELNVNALLLGDSALYLCASSRRGVVGNQPQHFGDGTRLSIL.